The clone carrying this TCR beta chain has a single count. V shed 5 bases, J shed 11 bases, and the junction held 7 bases outside the gene matches. CDR1 and CDR2 (germline): SGHTA, FQGNSA. The CDR3 runs to 14 residues. Profiled with immunoSEQ multiplex PCR; TCRdb holds only in-frame clones, not every one. The sample gives 150,000 to 200,000 clones, more than 75% of which show up once; approximately 16% is in the top ten. The data stem from a study of blood T cell repertoires in COVID-19. The wider study: Sample material is recorded as cDNA or gDNA derived from T cells, B-cell-depleted T cells, or PBMCs.

All enrollees were about 18 to 100 years old and from 24 US areas. Sequenced sample: PBMCs or T cells enriched from blood (not recorded which). The TCR comes from a woman in her fifties or sixties with acute COVID-19. The V gene is TRBV7-2, the J gene TRBJ1-5, with 12 bases lining up with TRBD1. CDR3 sequence (DNA): TGTGCCAGCAGCCAGGGACAGGGGGCGCCTACCCAGCATTTT. Protein product: CASSQGQGAPTQHF.